This T cell receptor (beta chain) appears in the sequencing data of a study of blood T cell repertoires in COVID-19 (dated by TCRdb to between 2020 and 2021). About the study as a whole: The collaborator samples originated in the United States, Italy and Spain and spanned the acute and convalescent phases of COVID-19. The material from the prospective study consisted of cDNA or gDNA derived from T cells, B-cell-depleted T cells, or PBMCs. The dataset comprised deeply sampled blood TCRbeta repertoires from subjects exposed to, actively infected with, or recovered from COVID-19. The repertoires were released in a freely available public database intended as a resource for research on the immune response to SARS-CoV-2. Samples came from the ongoing ImmuneRACE study (first 160 participants) plus 1,254 subjects from 6 global collaborators. A de-identified subject ID, COVID-19 status, age in years and sex were almost always included in the sample metadata. Where available, HLA class I and class II types were obtained from metadata supplied by the sample provider rather than from assay-based typing.

Collaborating institutions collected whole blood in K2EDTA tubes following their own protocols. For TCRbeta analysis, collaborators shipped samples as frozen whole blood, isolated PBMCs, or DNA extracted from either of those sample types. On this clone: Its antigen is unknown. No base-level quality is on record; no much larger clone is a single base apart.

From V the trimming removes 6 bases and from J it removes 2 bases, while the gene matches leave 4 bases of the junction unaccounted for. The germline V gene yields SNHLY for CDR1 and FYNNEI for CDR2. The CDR3 runs 14 amino acids, cysteine and phenylalanine included. CDR3 DNA is the only sequence kept; it has 42 bases, read in frame from the first base. Broader findings and caveats from the paper: How much clinical and demographic metadata was included differed by source and by participant, and the metadata was provided uncurated.

The immunoSEQ Assay, a bias-controlled multiplex PCR, was used to amplify TCRbeta CDR3 regions from genomic DNA. For the original study's pipeline: The number of nucleated cells in each sample was estimated from the amplification of reference gene primers within the assay. To quantify the absolute abundance of each unique TCRbeta CDR3 rearrangement, sequence reads were collapsed and filtered. For each sample, productive Simpson clonality was calculated as the square root of Simpson's diversity index over productive rearrangements. The immuneACCESS repertoire file appears here via TCRdb, limited to in-frame rearrangements. These files lack a portion of the clones; in checked studies, under half of the deficit traces to unresolved V genes, and the cause of the others is not known. The DNA gave D and trimming, while V, J and clone size come from that table. The sample table contains around 120,000 clones; only one count was recorded for approximately 80% of them. About 4% of the sample lies in the top ten.

The sequence derives from a woman older than 75 with acute or convalescent COVID-19. The material sequenced was peripheral blood. The chain links TRBV2 with TRBJ1-3; a stretch of 7 junction bases matches TRBD1. The nucleotide sequence is TGTGCCAGCAGCGTTGACAGGGCTGGAAACACCATATATTTT. Protein translation: CASSVDRAGNTIYF.